The entry that follows covers one TCR beta chain sequence. Its antigen is still unknown. This sample was included in a study of cytomegalovirus exposure and HLA in healthy donors. The study's findings and limits: Within an earlier analysis, most TCR beta V segments proved productive either about 90% or about 30% of the time.

This CDR3 region has 16 residues. Trimming pared 6 bases from V and 5 bases from J, leaving 19 bases between. The germline V gene encodes CDR1 MDHEN and CDR2 SYDVKM. Primers for the PCR totalled 60 Vbeta and 13 Jbeta. The repertoire was sequenced with immunoSEQ multiplex PCR; TCRdb's copy has only in-frame clones and lacks some. Found here are roughly 90,000 clones; the top ten clones hold 15%. The sequenced sample was PBMCs. This clonotype was sampled from a man between 45 and 60 years old in good health and CMV-seropositive. V is TRBV28 and J is TRBJ1-4, with a possible D match to TRBD1 (5 bases). The CDR3 DNA reads TGTGCCAGCAGGTCTCTGATGACAGTTAGGAATGAAAAACTGTTTTTT. Translating gives CASRSLMTVRNEKLFF.